The 27 T cell receptor beta chains presented below share a single source sample, sequenced in a study of cytomegalovirus exposure and HLA in healthy donors. PCR primers comprised 60 Vbeta and 13 Jbeta primers. Generated by immunoSEQ multiplex PCR, the TCRdb table keeps only in-frame clones and is missing some. Of around 110,000 clones in the sample, around 81% were seen once. The specimen was PBMCs. The source of these receptors is a woman aged 30 to 39 in good health and CMV-seronegative.

The chain employs TRBV5-4 and TRBJ2-3, with 7 bases identical to TRBD1. CDR1 is SGHNT, CDR2 YYREEE, per germline (reference sequence). This CDR3 comprises 15 residues. Trimming at V came to 4 bases and at J to 1 base, leaving 6 bases not matched to a gene. CDR3 nucleotides: TGTGCCAGCAGCCCCGAGGGACAGCGCACAGATACGCAGTATTTT. Amino acid sequence: CASSPEGQRTDTQYF.

The chain carries TRBV27 and TRBJ2-5; 12 bases line up with TRBD2. J lost 5 bases, V lost 5 bases, and 6 bases had no gene match. Looked up from germline, CDR1 is MNHEY and CDR2 is SMNVEV (reference sequence). The CDR3 has 15 amino acids. CDR3 bases: TGTGCCAGCAGTCATCGGACTAGCGGGGCGGAGACCCAGTACTTC. Its translation is CASSHRTSGAETQYF.

The chain recombines TRBV6-1 with TRBJ2-7, with D unclear. Trimming removed 6 bases from V and 1 base from J, with 4 bases in between. This CDR3 comprises 11 residues. Germline lookup yields CDR1 MNHNS and CDR2 SASEGT. CDR3 sequence reads: CASSVSYEQYF. As DNA, the CDR3 is TGTGCCAGCAGCGTATCCTACGAGCAGTACTTC.

Concerning this clone itself: The junction shows a germline mismatch at one end, possibly a read error. V and J are TRBV5-1 and TRBJ2-1; TRBD1 aligns across 11 bases. The germline V gene has CDR1 SGHRS and CDR2 YFSETQ. The CDR3 runs to 16 residues. Here the CDR3 reads CASSWTGGSSHNEQFF. The CDR3 nucleotides are TGCGCCAGCAGCTGGACAGGGGGCTCCTCCCACAATGAGCAGTTCTTC.

This clone appeared a single time. This chain uses TRBV18 with TRBJ2-7; 8 bases are shared with TRBD1. CDR1 and CDR2 (germline): KGHSH, LQKENI. The V gene end was trimmed by 3 bases and the J gene end by 6 bases; junction bases not matched to a gene: 10. There are 15 residues in the CDR3. The CDR3 here is CASSPPAGGFLEQYF. DNA for the CDR3: TGTGCCAGCTCACCCCCGGCAGGGGGCTTCCTCGAGCAGTACTTC.

The chain carries TRBV7-2 and TRBJ2-1; D may be TRBD2 (5 bases). Germline V gives CDR1 SGHTA, CDR2 FQGNSA. This CDR3 contains 14 residues. V gave up 0 bases and J gave up 7 bases, with 10 bases separating them. The DNA of the CDR3 is TGTGCCAGCAGCTTAGCCGGGGTTTGGAATGAGCAGTTCTTC. Translated, it gives CASSLAGVWNEQFF.

V and J are TRBV13 and TRBJ2-7; 7 bases agree with TRBD1. The CDR3 runs to 15 residues. Unmatched junction bases numbered 6, after V lost 4 bases and J lost 0 bases. Germline V gives CDR1 PRHDT, CDR2 FYEKMQ (reference sequence). The CDR3 DNA sequence: TGTGCCAGCAGCTCGGGGACAGTAGCCTCCTACGAGCAGTACTTC. As protein: CASSSGTVASYEQYF.

The chain has TRBV10-3 and TRBJ1-1, with 7 bases matching TRBD1. Per germline, CDR1 ENHRY and CDR2 SYGVKD. The CDR3 extends over 12 amino acids. Trimming removed 2 bases from V and 11 bases from J; junction bases left unmatched: 5. As DNA, the CDR3 is TGTGCCATCAGTGAGGAGACAGGGTCGGCTTTCTTT. Residues: CAISEETGSAFF.

V usage is TRBV28 and J usage is TRBJ2-3, with TRBD1 matching 7 bases. The V segment lost 6 bases and the J segment 6 bases; nucleotides outside the gene matches: 9. The CDR3 runs to 14 residues. The V gene's germline CDR1 is MDHEN and CDR2 SYDVKM. The CDR3 loop reads CASSQSQGQDTQYF. The CDR3 DNA is TGTGCCAGCAGCCAATCACAGGGGCAGGATACGCAGTATTTT.

The chain has TRBV30 and TRBJ1-3; TRBD1 is a possible D gene (6 bases). Germline assignment: CDR1 GTSNPN and CDR2 SVGIG (reference sequence). Trimming took off 2 bases at V and 0 bases at J, with 17 bases between the two ends. This CDR3 has 17 residues. The CDR3 region has the DNA TGTGCCTGGAGTATAGACAGGCTGTCTAACTCTGGAAACACCATATATTTT. It codes for CAWSIDRLSNSGNTIYF.

This clone has more than one count but fewer than ten. The J gene is TRBJ1-3, the V gene TRBV2; tentatively, D is TRBD1 (6 bases). V was shortened by 5 bases and J by 1 base, with 18 bases between the two germline ends. The CDR3 length is 17 residues. CDR1 is SNHLY, CDR2 FYNNEI, per germline. The CDR3 sequence is CASSQDSLGVSGNTIYF. The CDR3 DNA follows: TGTGCCAGCAGTCAGGACAGTTTGGGGGTTTCTGGAAACACCATATATTTT.

The chain employs TRBV5-1 and TRBJ2-7; 8 nucleotides agree with TRBD1. This CDR3 has 15 residues. In germline, CDR1 is SGHRS, CDR2 YFSETQ. The ends lost 2 bases at V and 0 bases at J; junction bases unmatched: 4. Here the CDR3 reads CASSFWTGSSYEQYF. CDR3 in DNA: TGCGCCAGCAGCTTTTGGACAGGGAGCTCCTACGAGCAGTACTTC.

This sequence joins TRBV5-1 and TRBJ2-1; 13 bases match TRBD2. Germline V gene lookup returns CDR1 SGHRS and CDR2 YFSETQ. This CDR3 comprises 16 residues. V lost 4 bases and J lost 2; bases outside the gene matches: 3. Here the CDR3 DNA reads TGCGCCAGCAGCATCGGGACTAGCGGGACCTACAATGAGCAGTTCTTC. As protein: CASSIGTSGTYNEQFF.

V gene TRBV4-1 combines with J gene TRBJ1-1; TRBD1 is a possible D gene (6 bases). The germline V and J ends were trimmed by 3 bases and 5 bases, with 13 bases remaining between them. CDR3 length: 14 residues. Germline V CDR1 and CDR2: MGHRA, YSYEKL. CDR3 coding DNA: TGCGCCAGCAGCCATACACAGGGTAGTACTGAAGCTTTCTTT. Translating it yields CASSHTQGSTEAFF.

This rearrangement joins TRBV5-1 to TRBJ1-3; D is undetermined. The ends were cut back, 5 bases at V and 4 bases at J, with 4 bases in the middle. CDR1 SGHRS and CDR2 YFSETQ come from the germline V gene. This CDR3 comprises 11 residues. CDR3 protein: CASSQGNTIYF. The CDR3 nucleotides are TGCGCCAGCAGTCAGGGAAACACCATATATTTT.

This clone was seen once. The V and J genes are TRBV10-2 and TRBJ2-7, with 11 bases that match TRBD1. V shed 3 bases and J 3 bases; nucleotides not matched to a gene: 4. This CDR3 spans 15 amino acids. Germline V lookup: CDR1 WSHSY, CDR2 SAAADI. Written as DNA, the CDR3 is TGCGCCAGCAGTGATCCGGGACAGGGGGGCTACGAGCAGTACTTC. The encoded protein is CASSDPGQGGYEQYF.

This sequence joins TRBV27 and TRBJ2-7; 8 nucleotides line up with TRBD1. CDR3 length: 15 amino acids. V lost 4 bases and J lost 0; bases outside the gene matches: 5. CDR1 and CDR2 (germline): MNHEY, SMNVEV (reference sequence). The CDR3 region is CASSSRTGSSYEQYF. The CDR3 DNA sequence: TGTGCCAGCAGTTCCCGGACAGGGAGCTCCTACGAGCAGTACTTC.

The chain recombines TRBV27 with TRBJ2-7; a weak D match, TRBD1 (5 bases). V lost 3 bases and J 4 bases, leaving 13 bases between the germline ends. CDR3 length equals 14 residues. Germline V lookup: CDR1 MNHEY, CDR2 SMNVEV (reference sequence). This CDR3 reads CASSFSRAIYEQYF. CDR3 in DNA: TGTGCCAGCAGTTTTTCCAGGGCCATTTACGAGCAGTACTTC.

The chain combines TRBV10-1 with TRBJ2-3; D gene uncertain. This CDR3 spans 15 amino acids. Germline assignment: CDR1 WNHNN and CDR2 SYGVQD (reference sequence). Between the trimmed V and J ends, which lost 6 bases and 0 bases, there was a span of 13 bases. The CDR3 sequence: CASSEQRMSTDTQYF. CDR3 DNA: TGCGCCAGCAGCGAGCAGAGGATGAGCACAGATACGCAGTATTTT.

The chain carries TRBV30 and TRBJ1-2; weak D call: TRBD1 (6 bases). The V and J ends lost 1 base and 6 bases respectively, with 21 bases between them. Germline CDR1 reads GTSNPN; CDR2 reads SVGIG (reference sequence). The CDR3 has 16 residues. CDR3 in DNA: TGTGCCTGGAGTGGGGGGGGGCCCGGGCTACCTGATGGCTACACCTTC. It yields the protein CAWSGGGPGLPDGYTF.

This chain connects TRBV19 to TRBJ2-3; D remains ambiguous. Per germline, CDR1 LNHDA and CDR2 SQIVND (reference sequence). This CDR3 region has 12 residues. Trimming took 7 bases from V and 6 from J, leaving 11 bases between them. The CDR3 here is CASTYGRDTQYF. As DNA, the CDR3 is TGTGCCAGTACCTATGGTCGGGATACGCAGTATTTT.

The CDR3 is CASSPSGGRAYNEQFF. CDR3 in DNA: TGTGCCAGCAGCCCGTCGGGAGGGAGGGCTTACAATGAGCAGTTCTTC. The chain carries TRBV11-2 and TRBJ2-1, with 8 bases identical to TRBD2. V was pared by 5 bases and J by 4 bases, with 10 bases of the junction left unmatched. The CDR3 has 16 amino acids. Germline CDR1 and CDR2: SGHAT and FQNNGV.

This clone was counted a few times. CDR3 region: CAISSGINQPQHF. The DNA for the CDR3 is TGTGCCATCTCCTCGGGGATCAATCAGCCCCAGCATTTT. The chain has TRBV28 and TRBJ1-5; D remains ambiguous. V lost 10 bases, J lost 3 bases, and 13 bases lay in between. The germline gives CDR1 MDHEN, CDR2 SYDVKM. The CDR3 has 13 residues.

This chain connects TRBV6-1 to TRBJ2-7, with D maybe TRBD2 (5 bases). The CDR3 consists of 16 residues. Germline V gene sequence: CDR1 MNHNS, CDR2 SASEGT. Trimming stripped 4 bases from V and 6 bases from J, with 22 bases between. CDR3 bases: TGTGCCAGCAGTGGCCCCTTGAGGGAGAGGTTCCCCGAGCAGTACTTC. This translates into CASSGPLRERFPEQYF.

The chain employs TRBV27 and TRBJ2-6; D is perhaps TRBD1 (6 bases). The CDR3 is 15 amino acids. The V end was cut by 5 bases, the J end by 2 bases, with 10 bases between. Germline-derived CDR1 and CDR2 are MNHEY and SMNVEV (reference sequence). The CDR3 bases are TGTGCCAGCAGTGTTGGGGGCGCTGGGGCCAACGTCCTGACTTTC. Encoded protein: CASSVGGAGANVLTF.

A note on this clone: A far larger clone differs by one base, so this is likely a read error. The sample holds other DNA sequences that translate to the same CDR3. This chain connects TRBV5-4 to TRBJ2-6, with TRBD1 matching 8 bases. The ends lost 4 bases at V and 0 bases at J; junction bases unmatched: 3. CDR1 SGHNT and CDR2 YYREEE come from the germline V gene (reference sequence). The CDR3 has 16 amino acids. CDR3 nucleotides: TGTGCCAGCAGCCAAGACAGGGGCTCTGGGGCCAACGTCCTGACTTTC. Its translation is CASSQDRGSGANVLTF.

The chain employs TRBV7-9 and TRBJ2-1; D call uncertain. The V and J ends lost 4 bases and 8 bases respectively, with 18 bases between them. The CDR3 runs 15 residues. Germline lookup yields CDR1 SEHNR and CDR2 FQNEAQ (reference sequence). CDR3 region: CASSSPEGATDEQFF. DNA of the CDR3: TGTGCCAGCAGCTCTCCCGAAGGAGCGACGGATGAGCAGTTCTTC. The complete variable domain, with remaining parts taken from reference TRBV7-9 and TRBJ2-1, reads DTGVSQNPRHKITKRGQNVTFRCDPISEHNRLYWYRQTLGQGPEFLTYFQNEAQLEKSRLLSDRFSAERPKGSFSTLEIQRTEQGDSAMYLCASSSPEGATDEQFFGPGTRLTVL.